Listed below are T cell receptor beta chains from one sample, sequenced in a study of T cell changes during pregnancy in multiple sclerosis. Sequencing was performed with immunoSEQ multiplex PCR; in TCRdb, only in-frame clones are kept and a portion is missing. Here the sample spans about 53,000 clones, about nine tenths being singletons. Sequencing used CD4+ T cells from peripheral blood mononuclear cells, obtained in the third trimester of pregnancy. The receptors come from a female donor with multiple sclerosis, enrolled in a pregnancy study. The CDR3 runs from the conserved cysteine through the conserved F or W. The order of the fields is J gene, clone size, D gene, V gene, CDR3 DNA, CDR3 protein. A D gene is named only where the DNA matches it firmly. Clone size is shown for a subset of rows, as once, few, many or a class of expanded clone.

>TRBJ2-7|.|TRBD2|TRBV18
TGTGCCAGCTCACCACTGCTAGCGGGGGGGCCGGCCTACGAGCAGTACTTC
CASSPLLAGGPAYEQYF
>TRBJ1-5|.|.|TRBV18
TGTGCCAGCTCACCACCGCTGGAGGGAAGCAATCAGCCCCAGCATTTT
CASSPPLEGSNQPQHF
>TRBJ1-6|once|TRBD1|TRBV7-2
TGTGCCAGCAGCCCTGGACAGGGGCACTCACCCCTCCACTTT
CASSPGQGHSPLHF
>TRBJ2-5|.|.|TRBV5-4
TGTGCCAGCAGCTTGGGCGCTTGGGAGACCCAGTACTTC
CASSLGAWETQYF
>TRBJ1-3|.|.|TRBV2
TGTGCCAGCAGTGAAGGGCAGGGTAATTCTGGAAACACCATATATTTT
CASSEGQGNSGNTIYF
>TRBJ1-5|.|.|TRBV6-1
TGTGCCAGCAGGATACAGTTGTATAGCAATCAGCCCCAGCATTTT
CASRIQLYSNQPQHF
>TRBJ2-5|.|.|TRBV15
TGTGCCACCAGCCGCCGGGTCCAAGAGACCCAGTACTTC
CATSRRVQETQYF
>TRBJ2-3|.|TRBD2|TRBV7-6
TGTGCCAGCAGCTTTCTTGCGGGGGGAACAACTAGCACAGATACGCAGTATTTT
CASSFLAGGTTSTDTQYF
>TRBJ1-2|.|.|TRBV2
TGTGCCAGCAGTGAGAGAGGGTTCTATGGCTACACCTTC
CASSERGFYGYTF
>TRBJ1-5|.|TRBD1|TRBV6-1
TGTGCCAGCACCCGGGACAGGGGAAGGAATCAGCCCCAGCATTTT
CASTRDRGRNQPQHF
>TRBJ2-3|.|TRBD1|TRBV2
TGTGCCAGCAGCCGACAGGGGGTCACAGATACGCAGTATTTT
CASSRQGVTDTQYF
>TRBJ2-2|.|.|TRBV5-1
TGCGCCAGCAGCGCCGATAGCACCGGGGAGCTGTTTTTT
CASSADSTGELFF
>TRBJ1-6|.|TRBD1|TRBV7-3
TGTGCCAGCAGCCGCGGACAGGGGCAGACACCCCTCCACTTT
CASSRGQGQTPLHF
>TRBJ2-7|.|.|TRBV14
TGTGCCAGCAGCCCGGGACACCTCGTCTCCTACGAGCAGTACTTC
CASSPGHLVSYEQYF
>TRBJ1-5|.|TRBD1|TRBV15
TGTGCCACCAGCAAAACTCAGGGACAGGGGATTCAGCCCCAGCATTTT
CATSKTQGQGIQPQHF
>TRBJ2-1|.|TRBD2|TRBV19
TGTGCCAGTAGTAGCAGGACTAGCGGGGGATATGCCTACAATGAGCAGTTCTTC
CASSSRTSGGYAYNEQFF
>TRBJ1-2|.|.|TRBV20-1
TGCAGTGCTGGGCTCGTGGGCTACACCTTC
CSAGLVGYTF
>TRBJ2-5|.|TRBD1|TRBV7-3
TGTGCCAGCAGCCTTCGACAGGGAGAGACCCAGTACTTC
CASSLRQGETQYF
>TRBJ2-3|.|.|TRBV2
TGTGCCAGCTCGGGACAATACACAGATACGCAGTATTTT
CASSGQYTDTQYF